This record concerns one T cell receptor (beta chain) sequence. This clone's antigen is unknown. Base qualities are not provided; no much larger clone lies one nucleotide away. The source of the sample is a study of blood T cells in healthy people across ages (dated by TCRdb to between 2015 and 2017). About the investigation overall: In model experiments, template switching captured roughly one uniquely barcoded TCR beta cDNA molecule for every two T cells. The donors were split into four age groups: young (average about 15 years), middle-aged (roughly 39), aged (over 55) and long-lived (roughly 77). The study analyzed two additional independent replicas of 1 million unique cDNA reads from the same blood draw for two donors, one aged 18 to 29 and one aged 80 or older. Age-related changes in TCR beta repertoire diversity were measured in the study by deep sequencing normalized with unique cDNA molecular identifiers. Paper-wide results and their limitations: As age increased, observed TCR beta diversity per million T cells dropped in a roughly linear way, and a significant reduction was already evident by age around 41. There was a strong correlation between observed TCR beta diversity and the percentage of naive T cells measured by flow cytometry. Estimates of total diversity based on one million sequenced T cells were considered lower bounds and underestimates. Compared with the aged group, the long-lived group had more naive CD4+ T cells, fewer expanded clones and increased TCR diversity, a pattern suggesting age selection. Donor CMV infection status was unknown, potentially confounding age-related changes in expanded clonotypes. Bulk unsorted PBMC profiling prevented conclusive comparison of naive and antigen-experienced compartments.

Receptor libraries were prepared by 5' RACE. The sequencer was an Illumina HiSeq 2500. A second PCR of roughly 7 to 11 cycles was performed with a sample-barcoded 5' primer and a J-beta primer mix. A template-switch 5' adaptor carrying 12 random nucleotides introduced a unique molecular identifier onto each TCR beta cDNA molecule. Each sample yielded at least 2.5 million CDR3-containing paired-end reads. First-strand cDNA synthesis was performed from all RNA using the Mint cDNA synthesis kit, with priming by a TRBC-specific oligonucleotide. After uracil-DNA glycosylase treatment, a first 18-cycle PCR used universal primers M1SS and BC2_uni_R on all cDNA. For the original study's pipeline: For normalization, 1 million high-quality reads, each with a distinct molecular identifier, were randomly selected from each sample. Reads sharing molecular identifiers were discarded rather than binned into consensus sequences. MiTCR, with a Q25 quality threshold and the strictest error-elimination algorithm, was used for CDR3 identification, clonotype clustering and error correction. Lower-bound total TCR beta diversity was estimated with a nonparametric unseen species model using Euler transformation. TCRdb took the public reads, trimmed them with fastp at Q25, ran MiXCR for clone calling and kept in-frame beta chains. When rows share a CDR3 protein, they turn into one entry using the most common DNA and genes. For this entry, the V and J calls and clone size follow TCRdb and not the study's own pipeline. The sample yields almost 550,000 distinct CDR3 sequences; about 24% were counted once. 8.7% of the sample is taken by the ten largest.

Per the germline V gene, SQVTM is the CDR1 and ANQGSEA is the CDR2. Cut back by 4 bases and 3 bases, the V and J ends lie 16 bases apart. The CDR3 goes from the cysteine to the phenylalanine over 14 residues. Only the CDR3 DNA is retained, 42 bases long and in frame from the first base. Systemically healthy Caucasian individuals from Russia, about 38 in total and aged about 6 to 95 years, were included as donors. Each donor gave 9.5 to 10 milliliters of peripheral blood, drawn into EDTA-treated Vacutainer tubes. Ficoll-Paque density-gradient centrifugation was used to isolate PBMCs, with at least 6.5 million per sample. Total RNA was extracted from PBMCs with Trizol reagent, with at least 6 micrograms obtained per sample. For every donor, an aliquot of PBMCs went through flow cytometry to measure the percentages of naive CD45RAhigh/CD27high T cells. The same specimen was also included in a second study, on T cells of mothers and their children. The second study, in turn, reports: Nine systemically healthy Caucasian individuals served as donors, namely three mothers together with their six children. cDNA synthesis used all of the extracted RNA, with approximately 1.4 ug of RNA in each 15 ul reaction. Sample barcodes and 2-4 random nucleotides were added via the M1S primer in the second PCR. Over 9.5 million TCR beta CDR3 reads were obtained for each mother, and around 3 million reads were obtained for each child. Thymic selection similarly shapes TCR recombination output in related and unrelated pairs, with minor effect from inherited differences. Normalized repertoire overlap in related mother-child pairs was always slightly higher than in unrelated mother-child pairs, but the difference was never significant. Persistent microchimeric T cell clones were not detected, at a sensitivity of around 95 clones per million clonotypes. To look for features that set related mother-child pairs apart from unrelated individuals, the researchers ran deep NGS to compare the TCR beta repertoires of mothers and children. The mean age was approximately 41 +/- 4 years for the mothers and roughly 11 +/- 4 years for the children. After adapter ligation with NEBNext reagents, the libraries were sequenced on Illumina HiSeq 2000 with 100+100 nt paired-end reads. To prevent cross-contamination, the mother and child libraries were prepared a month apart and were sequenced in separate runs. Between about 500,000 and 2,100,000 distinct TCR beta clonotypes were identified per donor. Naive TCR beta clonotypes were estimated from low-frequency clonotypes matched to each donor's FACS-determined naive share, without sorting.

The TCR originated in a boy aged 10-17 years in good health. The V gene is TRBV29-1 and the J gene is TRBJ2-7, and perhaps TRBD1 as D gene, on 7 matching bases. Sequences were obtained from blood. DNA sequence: TGCAGCGTTGTTGGCGGGACAGATCTCTACGAGCAGTACTTC. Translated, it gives CSVVGGTDLYEQYF.